The TCR beta chain described here comes from a study of blood T cell repertoires in COVID-19. Study-level information: Italy, Spain and the United States were the sources of the convalescent and acute COVID-19 samples. From T cells, B-cell-depleted T cells, or PBMCs came the material, which was cDNA or gDNA.

CDR3 length: 14 residues. Germline values: CDR1 MDHEN, CDR2 SYDVKM. V shed 1 base and J 4 bases; nucleotides not matched to a gene: 2. In the authors' methods: Nucleated cell counts were estimated from reference gene primer amplification. The assay was immunoSEQ multiplex PCR, and TCRdb's table has in-frame clones only and misses some. Clone size and the V and J calls come from that table; the DNA yielded D and trimming. Found here are 70,000 to 95,000 clones, around four fifths of them singletons; the top ten hold 12%. V usage is TRBV28 and J usage is TRBJ1-1; 8 bases are a match to TRBD1. The sample consisted of peripheral blood. The TCR was taken from a woman in her sixties or seventies with active or convalescent COVID-19. CDR3 in amino acids: CASSLSGGVTEAFF. CDR3 sequence (DNA): TGTGCCAGCAGTTTATCAGGGGGCGTCACTGAAGCTTTCTTT.